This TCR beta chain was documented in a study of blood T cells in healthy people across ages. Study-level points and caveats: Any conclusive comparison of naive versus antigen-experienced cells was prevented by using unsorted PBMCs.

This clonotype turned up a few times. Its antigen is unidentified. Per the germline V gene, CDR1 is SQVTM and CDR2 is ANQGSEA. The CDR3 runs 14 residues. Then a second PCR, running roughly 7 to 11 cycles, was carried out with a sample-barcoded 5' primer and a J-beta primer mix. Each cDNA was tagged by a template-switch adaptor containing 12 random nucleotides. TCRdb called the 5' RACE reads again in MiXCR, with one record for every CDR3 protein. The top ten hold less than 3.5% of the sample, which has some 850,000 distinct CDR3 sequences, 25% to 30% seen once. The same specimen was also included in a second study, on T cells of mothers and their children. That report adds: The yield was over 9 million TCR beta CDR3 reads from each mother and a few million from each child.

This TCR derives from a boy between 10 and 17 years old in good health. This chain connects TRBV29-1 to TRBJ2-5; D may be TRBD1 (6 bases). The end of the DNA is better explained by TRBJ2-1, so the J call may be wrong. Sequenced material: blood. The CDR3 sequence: CSVAKQGPYNEQFF. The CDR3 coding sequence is TGCAGCGTAGCGAAACAGGGACCCTACAATGAGCAGTTCTTC.